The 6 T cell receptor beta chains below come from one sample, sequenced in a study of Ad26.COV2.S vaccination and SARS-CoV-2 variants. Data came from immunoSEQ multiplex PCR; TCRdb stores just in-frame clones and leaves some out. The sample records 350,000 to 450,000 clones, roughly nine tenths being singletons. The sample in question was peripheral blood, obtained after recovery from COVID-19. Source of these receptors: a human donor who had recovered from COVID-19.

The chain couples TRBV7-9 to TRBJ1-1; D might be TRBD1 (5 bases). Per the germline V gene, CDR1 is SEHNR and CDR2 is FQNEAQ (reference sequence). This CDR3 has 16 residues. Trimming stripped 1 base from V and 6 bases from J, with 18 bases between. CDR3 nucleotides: TGTGCCAGCAGCTTAGGGTTAGGGCAGGGAGGGCCTGAAGCTTTCTTT. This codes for CASSLGLGQGGPEAFF. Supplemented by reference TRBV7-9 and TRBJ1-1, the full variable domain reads DTGVSQNPRHKITKRGQNVTFRCDPISEHNRLYWYRQTLGQGPEFLTYFQNEAQLEKSRLLSDRFSAERPKGSFSTLEIQRTEQGDSAMYLCASSLGLGQGGPEAFFGQGTRLTVV.

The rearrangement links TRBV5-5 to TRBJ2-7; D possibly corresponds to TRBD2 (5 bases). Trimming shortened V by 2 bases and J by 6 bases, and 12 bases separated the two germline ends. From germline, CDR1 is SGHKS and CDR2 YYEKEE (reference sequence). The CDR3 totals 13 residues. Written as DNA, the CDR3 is TGTGCCAGCAGCTTAGTGGGGAGCACCGAGCAGTACTTC. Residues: CASSLVGSTEQYF.

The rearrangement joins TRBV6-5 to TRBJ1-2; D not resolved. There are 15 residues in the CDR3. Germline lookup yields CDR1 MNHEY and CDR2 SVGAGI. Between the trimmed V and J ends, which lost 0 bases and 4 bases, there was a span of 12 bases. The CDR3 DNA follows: TGTGCCAGCAGTTACTCGAGGACGGGGATCTATGGCTACACCTTC. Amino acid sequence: CASSYSRTGIYGYTF.

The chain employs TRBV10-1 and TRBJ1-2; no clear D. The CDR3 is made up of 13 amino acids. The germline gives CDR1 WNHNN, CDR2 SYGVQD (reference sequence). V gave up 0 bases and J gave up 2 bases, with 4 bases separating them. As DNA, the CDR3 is TGCGCCAGCAGTGAGTCGAACAACTATGGCTACACCTTC. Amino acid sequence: CASSESNNYGYTF.

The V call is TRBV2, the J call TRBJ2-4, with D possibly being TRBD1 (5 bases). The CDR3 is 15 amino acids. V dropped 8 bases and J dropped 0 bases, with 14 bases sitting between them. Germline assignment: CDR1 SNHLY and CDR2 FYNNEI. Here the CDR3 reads CASDGQMLAKNIQYF. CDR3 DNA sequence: TGTGCCAGCGATGGACAAATGCTAGCCAAAAACATTCAGTACTTC.

CDR3 protein: CASSYGTEAFF. The CDR3 DNA sequence: TGTGCCAGCAGTTATGGGACTGAAGCTTTCTTT. This chain connects TRBV6-6 to TRBJ1-1, with D unclear. Between the trimmed V and J ends, which lost 3 bases and 5 bases, there was a span of 4 bases. Germline CDR1 and CDR2: MNHNY and SVGAGI (reference sequence). This CDR3 comprises 11 residues.